Sequencing of this T cell receptor (beta chain) was carried out in a study of Ad26.COV2.S vaccination and SARS-CoV-2 variants. Study-wide results and limits: Recipients given vaccine exceeded placebo recipients in spike-specific TCR breadth.

With respect to this clone: No antigen is known for it.

Profiling relied on immunoSEQ multiplex PCR, and the TCRdb table lists in-frame clones only, not all of them. The sample records roughly 350,000 clones, about 88% being singletons. Treatment given: roughly 19 received Ad26.COV2.S at low or high dose, single or two shots; 5 received placebo; per-sample allocation not given. Collection of the samples took place on day 63 after the first injection of vaccine or placebo. There are 15 residues in the CDR3. The germline V gene encodes CDR1 SGHTA and CDR2 FQGTGA. Trimming removed 1 base from V and 10 bases from J, with 17 bases in between. The V call is TRBV7-3, the J call TRBJ2-1; D unresolved. This clonotype originated in a person between 18 and 65 years old who received the Ad26.COV2.S COVID-19 vaccine or a placebo. This specimen was peripheral blood, taken in a trial of Ad26.COV2.S vaccine versus placebo. The CDR3 reads CASSLMAVVSGEQFF. The CDR3 DNA reads as TGTGCCAGCAGCTTAATGGCCGTTGTTTCCGGGGAGCAGTTCTTC.